This is a list of T cell receptor beta chains from one sample in a study of CD8 T cells in ankylosing spondylitis. TCRdb re-called the 5' RACE reads through MiXCR, storing one row per CDR3 protein. The sample gives approximately 400,000 distinct CDR3 sequences, about 15% of which show up once; 0.95% to 1.1% is in the top ten. The sequenced sample was blood, either unsorted or a sorted T cell fraction (not recorded which). These receptor sequences come from a male donor with ankylosing spondylitis. The CDR3 runs from the conserved cysteine through the conserved F or W. A D gene is named only where the DNA matches it firmly. Some rows mark clone size as missing; the rest say once, few, many or name a class of expanded clone.

v_call	cdr3_length	j_call	d_call	clone_size	cdr3_aa	cdr3_nt
TRBV2	15	TRBJ2-2	NA	few	CASTPDRRSTGELFF	TGTGCCAGCACCCCAGACAGGCGGAGCACCGGGGAGCTGTTTTTT
TRBV20-1	11	TRBJ2-5	NA	few	CSADYQETQYF	TGCAGTGCTGACTACCAAGAGACCCAGTACTTC
TRBV7-2	14	TRBJ2-5	NA	NA	CASSLRRSQETQYF	TGTGCCAGCAGCTTGCGGAGGTCCCAAGAGACCCAGTACTTC
TRBV2	16	TRBJ2-6	TRBD1	few	CASSGDRRSGANVLTF	TGTGCCAGCAGTGGGGACAGACGCTCTGGGGCCAACGTCCTGACTTTC
TRBV12-3/TRBV12-4	17	TRBJ2-1	TRBD2	NA	CASSSGTSGSFYNEQFF	TGTGCCAGCAGTTCCGGGACTAGCGGGAGTTTCTACAATGAGCAGTTCTTC
TRBV7-2	12	TRBJ1-5	NA	many	CASSLLNQPQHF	TGTGCCAGCAGCCTCCTTAATCAGCCCCAGCATTTT
TRBV6-5	16	TRBJ2-2	TRBD2	few	CASSYVGGLASGELFF	TGTGCCAGCAGTTACGTTGGGGGACTAGCTTCCGGGGAGCTGTTTTTT
TRBV7-2	15	TRBJ1-1	TRBD1	NA	CASSLGQGAQTEAFF	TGTGCCAGCAGCTTAGGACAGGGGGCGCAAACTGAAGCTTTCTTT
TRBV12-3/TRBV12-4	12	TRBJ2-7	TRBD2	many	CASSVGTSGKYF	TGTGCCAGCAGTGTAGGGACTAGCGGCAAGTACTTC
TRBV28	14	TRBJ2-7	NA	few	CASSTDNTSYEQYF	TGTGCCAGCAGTACGGACAATACCTCCTACGAGCAGTACTTC
TRBV7-6	12	TRBJ2-7	NA	NA	CASSLVMSEQYF	TGTGCCAGCAGCTTAGTTATGAGCGAGCAGTACTTC
TRBV28	13	TRBJ1-6	NA	few	CASSPPPGSPLHF	TGTGCCAGCAGTCCGCCCCCGGGTTCACCCCTCCACTTT
TRBV9	15	TRBJ2-5	NA	few	CASSLQGEGLETQYF	TGTGCCAGCAGCTTACAGGGGGAGGGTTTAGAGACCCAGTACTTC
TRBV5-1	15	TRBJ2-7	NA	few	CASSLDGQSLGEQYF	TGCGCCAGCAGCTTGGATGGACAGAGCCTTGGTGAGCAGTACTTC
TRBV18	15	TRBJ1-2	TRBD1	once	CASSSGQAGPYGYTF	TGTGCCAGCTCATCGGGACAGGCCGGTCCCTATGGCTACACCTTC
TRBV3-1	16	TRBJ1-6	NA	NA	CASSQEGAIRNSPLHF	TGTGCCAGCAGCCAAGAAGGGGCAATAAGAAATTCACCCCTCCACTTT